The present T cell receptor beta chain was sequenced within a study of chemoradiotherapy in HPV16-positive cancers. TCRdb's table, derived via immunoSEQ multiplex PCR, lists solely in-frame clones and lacks some. The sample consists of about 68,000 clones, 88% of them appearing once. Trimming removed 5 bases from V and 3 bases from J, with 13 bases in between. This CDR3 is built from 14 residues. The germline V gene has CDR1 MNHEY and CDR2 SMNVEV (reference sequence). The sequence was collected from a human donor with HPV-associated anogenital cancer. The gene calls are TRBV27 and TRBJ1-1, with D possibly being TRBD1 (6 bases). Sequencing used blood, obtained from a patient who underwent chemoradiotherapy. CDR3 bases: TGTGCCAGCAGTCCGGACAGACCGTACACTGAAGCTTTCTTT. Translation: CASSPDRPYTEAFF.